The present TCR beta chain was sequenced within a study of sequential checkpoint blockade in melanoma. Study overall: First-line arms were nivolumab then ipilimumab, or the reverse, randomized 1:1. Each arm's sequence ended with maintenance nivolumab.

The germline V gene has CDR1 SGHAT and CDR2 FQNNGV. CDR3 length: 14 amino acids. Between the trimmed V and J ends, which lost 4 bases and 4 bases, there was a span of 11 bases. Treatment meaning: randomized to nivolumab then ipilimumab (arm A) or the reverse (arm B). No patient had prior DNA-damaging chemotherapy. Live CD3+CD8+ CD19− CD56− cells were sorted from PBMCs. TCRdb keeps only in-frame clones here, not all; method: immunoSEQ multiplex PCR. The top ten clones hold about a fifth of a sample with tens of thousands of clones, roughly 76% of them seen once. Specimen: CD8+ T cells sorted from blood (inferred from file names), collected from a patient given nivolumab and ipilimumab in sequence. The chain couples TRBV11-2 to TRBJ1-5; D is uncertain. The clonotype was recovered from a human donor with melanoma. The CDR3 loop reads CASSSNSGNQPQHF. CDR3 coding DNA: TGTGCCAGCAGCTCGAACTCGGGGAATCAGCCCCAGCATTTT.